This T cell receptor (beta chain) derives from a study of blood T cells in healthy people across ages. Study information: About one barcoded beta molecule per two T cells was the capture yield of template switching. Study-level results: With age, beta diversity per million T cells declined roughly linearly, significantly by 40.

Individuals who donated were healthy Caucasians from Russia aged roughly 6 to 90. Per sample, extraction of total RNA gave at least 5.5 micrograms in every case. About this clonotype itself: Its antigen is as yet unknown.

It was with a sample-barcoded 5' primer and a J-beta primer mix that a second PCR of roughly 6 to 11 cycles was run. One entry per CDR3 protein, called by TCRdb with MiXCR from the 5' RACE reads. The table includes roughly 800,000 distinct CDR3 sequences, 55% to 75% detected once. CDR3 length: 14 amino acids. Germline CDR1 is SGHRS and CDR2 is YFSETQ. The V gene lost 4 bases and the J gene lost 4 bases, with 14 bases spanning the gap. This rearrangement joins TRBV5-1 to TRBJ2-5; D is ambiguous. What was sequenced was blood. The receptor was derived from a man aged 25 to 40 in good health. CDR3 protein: CASSVGQEGETQYF. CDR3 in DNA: TGCGCCAGCAGCGTCGGCCAGGAAGGAGAGACCCAGTACTTC.